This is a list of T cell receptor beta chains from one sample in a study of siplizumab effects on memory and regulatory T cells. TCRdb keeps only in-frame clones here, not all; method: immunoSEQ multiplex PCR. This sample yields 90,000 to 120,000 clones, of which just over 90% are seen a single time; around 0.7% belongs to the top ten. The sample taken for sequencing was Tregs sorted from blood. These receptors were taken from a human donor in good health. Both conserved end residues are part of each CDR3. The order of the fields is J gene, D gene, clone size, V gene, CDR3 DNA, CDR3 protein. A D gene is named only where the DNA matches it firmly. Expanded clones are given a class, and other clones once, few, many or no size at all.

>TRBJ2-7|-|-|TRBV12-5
TGTGCTAGTGCGGGCGGCGGAGCTCACTACGAGCAGTACTTC
CASAGGGAHYEQYF
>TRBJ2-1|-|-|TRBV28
TGTGCCAGCAGTTCCCCCGACAGTGGAGGGTACAATGAGCAGTTCTTC
CASSSPDSGGYNEQFF
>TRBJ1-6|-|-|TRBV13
TGTGCCAGCAGGCGGGAGAGCTCCTATAATTCACCCCTCCACTTT
CASRRESSYNSPLHF
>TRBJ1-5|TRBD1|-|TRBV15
TGTGCCACCAGCAGAGAACGAAGGGGGCATCAGCCCCAGCATTTT
CATSRERRGHQPQHF
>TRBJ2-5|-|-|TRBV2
TGTGCCAGCAAAACAGGGAGGGAGACCCAGTACTTC
CASKTGRETQYF
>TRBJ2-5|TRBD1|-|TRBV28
TGTGCCAGCCGATGGGGGACAGGGCGGGCAGAGACCCAGTACTTC
CASRWGTGRAETQYF
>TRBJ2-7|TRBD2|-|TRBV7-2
TGTGCCAGCAGCTTAGCGCTGACTAGCGGGAGGTACTTC
CASSLALTSGRYF
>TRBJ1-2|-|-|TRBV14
TGTGCCAGCAGCCAAGATAGGCGGCCCGCGGCCTATGGCTACACCTTC
CASSQDRRPAAYGYTF
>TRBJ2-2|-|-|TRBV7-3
TGTGCCAGCAGCTTCCAATCGGGCACCGGGGAGCTGTTTTTT
CASSFQSGTGELFF
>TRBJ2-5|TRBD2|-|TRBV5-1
TGCGCCAGCAGCTTGGCAACTAGCGGGGGACGTTTAGAGCAGTACTTC
CASSLATSGGRLEQYF
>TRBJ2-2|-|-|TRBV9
TGTGCCAGCAGCGTCACGAACACCGGGGAGCTGTTTTTT
CASSVTNTGELFF
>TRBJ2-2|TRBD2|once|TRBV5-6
TGTGCCAGCAGCTCACTAGCGGGAGAAGTCGGGGAGCTGTTTTTT
CASSSLAGEVGELFF
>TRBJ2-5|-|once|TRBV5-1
TGCGCCAGCAGCTCCGGGACGGCCTTCCAAGAGACCCAGTACTTC
CASSSGTAFQETQYF
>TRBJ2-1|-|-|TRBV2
TGTGCCAGCAAATCACAGGGAAATGAGCAGTTCTTC
CASKSQGNEQFF
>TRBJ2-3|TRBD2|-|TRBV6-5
TGTGCCAGCAGTAGACTAGCGGGAAGCACAGATACGCAGTATTTT
CASSRLAGSTDTQYF
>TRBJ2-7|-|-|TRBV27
TGTGCCAGCAGCAAAGACCGGACGAAGGAGCAGTACTTC
CASSKDRTKEQYF
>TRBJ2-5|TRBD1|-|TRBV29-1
TGCAGCGGAACACCCGGGACAGATCAAGAGACCCAGTACTTC
CSGTPGTDQETQYF
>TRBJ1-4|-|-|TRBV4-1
TGCGCCAGCAGCCAAGTGGGAGGGGGGGTTGGTGAAAAACTGTTTTTT
CASSQVGGGVGEKLFF
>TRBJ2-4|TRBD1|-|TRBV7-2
TGTGCCAGCAGCTTAGGGGGGACAGGGCGGTCCATTCAGTACTTC
CASSLGGTGRSIQYF
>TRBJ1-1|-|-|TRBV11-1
TGTGCCAGCAGCTTCGGACAGCTACATACTGAAGCTTTCTTT
CASSFGQLHTEAFF
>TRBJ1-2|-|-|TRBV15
TGTGCCACCAGCAGGAACAAGATCGACTATGGCTACACCTTC
CATSRNKIDYGYTF
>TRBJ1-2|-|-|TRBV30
TGTGCCAGCCCTCGGGCGGGTAGCGGCTACACCTTC
CASPRAGSGYTF
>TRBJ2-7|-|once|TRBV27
TGTGCCAGCAGTTTTGCCGGGACCCGAGAGCAGTACTTC
CASSFAGTREQYF
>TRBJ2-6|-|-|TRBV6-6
TGTGCCAGCAGTTACTCTGGGGGGGCCGGGGCCAACGTCCTGACTTTC
CASSYSGGAGANVLTF
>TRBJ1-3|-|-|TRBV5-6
TGTGCCAGCAGCTTTCAACACACAACTGGAAACACCATATATTTT
CASSFQHTTGNTIYF
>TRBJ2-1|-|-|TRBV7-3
TGTGCCAGCAGCTTAGCGCCCTTGAGCTCCTACAATGAGCAGTTCTTC
CASSLAPLSSYNEQFF
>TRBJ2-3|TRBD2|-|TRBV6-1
TGTGCCAGCAGTGTCCGCTCTAGCGGGAGAAGCACAGATACGCAGTATTTT
CASSVRSSGRSTDTQYF
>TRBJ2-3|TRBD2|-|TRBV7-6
TGTGCCAGCAGCTTAGGTCCGGGAGGGACTAGCACAGATACGCAGTATTTT
CASSLGPGGTSTDTQYF
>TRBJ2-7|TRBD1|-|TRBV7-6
TGTGCCAGCAGCTTAGCCATACGAGGGGGCTTTTCCTACGAGCAGTACTTC
CASSLAIRGGFSYEQYF
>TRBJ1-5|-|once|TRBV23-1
TGCGCCAGCAGTCAATCGTCGAAGGGCAATCAGCCCCAGCATTTT
CASSQSSKGNQPQHF
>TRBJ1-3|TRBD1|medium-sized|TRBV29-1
TGCAGCGTTGCTGAGACAGGGGTAGGAAACACCATATATTTT
CSVAETGVGNTIYF
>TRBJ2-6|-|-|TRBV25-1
TGTGCCAGCAGTGAATATCGGGGTGTCTCTGGGGCCAACGTCCTGACTTTC
CASSEYRGVSGANVLTF
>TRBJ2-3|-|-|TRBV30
TGTGCCTGGAGTGGGGTACTTGGCAGGGGCACAGATACGCAGTATTTT
CAWSGVLGRGTDTQYF
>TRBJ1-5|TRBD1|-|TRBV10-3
TGTGCCATCAGCGGGACAGGGGGCAATCAGCCCCAGCATTTT
CAISGTGGNQPQHF
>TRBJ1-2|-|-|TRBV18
TGTGCCAGCTCCGCCGGGGGACAAGGGCAGCGGGCCTATGGCTACACCTTC
CASSAGGQGQRAYGYTF
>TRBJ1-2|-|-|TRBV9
TGTGCCAGCGACCAAGGGGCACCAGGCGACTATGGCTACACCTTC
CASDQGAPGDYGYTF
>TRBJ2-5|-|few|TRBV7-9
TGTGCCAGCAGCTTAGCAGGGGAGACCCAGTACTTC
CASSLAGETQYF
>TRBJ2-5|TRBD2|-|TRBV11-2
TGTGCCAGCAGCTTAGGGAGCGGGAGGGCCCAAGAGACCCAGTACTTC
CASSLGSGRAQETQYF
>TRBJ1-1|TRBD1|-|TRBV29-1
TGCAGCGGGGACAGGCGCCAAGGGTCGAACACTGAAGCTTTCTTT
CSGDRRQGSNTEAFF
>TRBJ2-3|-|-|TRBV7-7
TGTGCTAGCAGCTTAGGCGGCACAGATACGCAGTATTTT
CASSLGGTDTQYF
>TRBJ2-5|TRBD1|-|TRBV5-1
TGCGCCAGCAGCCAACAGGGGGGCGAGACCCAGTACTTC
CASSQQGGETQYF
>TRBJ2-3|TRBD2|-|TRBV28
TGTGCCAGCAGTTCCCCTATGACTAGCGGGATCGCAGATACGCAGTATTTT
CASSSPMTSGIADTQYF
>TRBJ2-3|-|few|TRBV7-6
TGTGCCAGCAGCTCACAGGGCGTAGATACGCAGTATTTT
CASSSQGVDTQYF
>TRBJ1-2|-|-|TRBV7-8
TGTGCCAGCAGTCTAGGCACAGGATATGGCTACACCTTC
CASSLGTGYGYTF
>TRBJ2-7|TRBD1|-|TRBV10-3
TGTGCCATCAGTGAGTATCAGGGGGCCGTCGAGCAGTACTTC
CAISEYQGAVEQYF
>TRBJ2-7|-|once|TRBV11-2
TGTGCCAGCAGTTTTGTGGCGGGAATCTACGAGCAGTACTTC
CASSFVAGIYEQYF
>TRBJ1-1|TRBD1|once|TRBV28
TGTGCCAGTAGGCCGGGACAGGGCGCCATGAACACTGAAGCTTTCTTT
CASRPGQGAMNTEAFF
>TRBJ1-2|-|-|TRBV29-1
TGCAGCGTTGAAGCCGCGATCGGGGCTAATAACTATGGCTACACCTTC
CSVEAAIGANNYGYTF